This T cell receptor beta chain was sequenced for a study of siplizumab effects on memory and regulatory T cells. This clone was detected once. Its antigen is as yet unknown. Points from the study as a whole: Whether proliferating Tregs in siplizumab cultures suppress was not functionally confirmed. Just a small share of alloreactive clones was traced back to unstimulated subsets.

Sequencing was performed with immunoSEQ multiplex PCR; in TCRdb, only in-frame clones are kept and a portion is missing. The table includes fewer than 65,000 clones, about 93% detected once. There are 15 residues in the CDR3. V was cut by 2 bases and J by 6 bases, with 14 bases left in between. Looked up from germline, CDR1 is SGHNT and CDR2 is YENEEA. The V call is TRBV11-3, the J call TRBJ2-1, with D maybe TRBD2 (5 bases). Source material: CD8+ T cells sorted from blood. This receptor was taken from a human donor in good health. This CDR3 reads CASSLLLAPINEQFF. CDR3 nucleotide sequence: TGTGCCAGCAGCTTACTCCTAGCCCCTATCAATGAGCAGTTCTTC.